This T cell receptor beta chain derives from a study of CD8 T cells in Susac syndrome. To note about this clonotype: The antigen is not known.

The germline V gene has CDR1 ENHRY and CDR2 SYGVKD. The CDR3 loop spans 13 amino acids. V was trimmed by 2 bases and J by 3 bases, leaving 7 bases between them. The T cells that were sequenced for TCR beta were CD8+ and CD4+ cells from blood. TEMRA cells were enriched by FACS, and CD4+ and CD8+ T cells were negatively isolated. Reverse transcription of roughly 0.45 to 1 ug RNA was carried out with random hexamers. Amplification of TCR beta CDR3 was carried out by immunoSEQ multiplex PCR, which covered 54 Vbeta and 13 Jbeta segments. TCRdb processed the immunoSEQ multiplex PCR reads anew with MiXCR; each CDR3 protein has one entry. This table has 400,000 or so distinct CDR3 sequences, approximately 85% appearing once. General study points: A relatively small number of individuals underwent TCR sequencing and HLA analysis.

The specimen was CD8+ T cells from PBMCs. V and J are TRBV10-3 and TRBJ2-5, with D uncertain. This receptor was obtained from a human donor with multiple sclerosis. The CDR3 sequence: CAISEPYKETQYF. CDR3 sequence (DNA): TGTGCCATCAGTGAGCCCTACAAAGAGACCCAGTACTTC.